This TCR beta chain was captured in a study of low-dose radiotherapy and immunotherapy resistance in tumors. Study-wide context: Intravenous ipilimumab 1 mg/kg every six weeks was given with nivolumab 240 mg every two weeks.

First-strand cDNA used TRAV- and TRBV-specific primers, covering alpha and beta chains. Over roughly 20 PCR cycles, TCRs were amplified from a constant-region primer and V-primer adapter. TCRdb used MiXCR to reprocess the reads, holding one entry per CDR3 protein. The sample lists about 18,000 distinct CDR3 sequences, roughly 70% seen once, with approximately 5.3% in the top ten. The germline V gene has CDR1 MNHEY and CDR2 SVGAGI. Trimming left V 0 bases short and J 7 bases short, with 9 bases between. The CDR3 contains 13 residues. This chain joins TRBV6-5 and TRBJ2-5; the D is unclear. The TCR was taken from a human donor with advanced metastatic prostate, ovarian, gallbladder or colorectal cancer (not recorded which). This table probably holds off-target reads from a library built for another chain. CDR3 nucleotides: TGTGCCAGCAGTTACTCGACGCTAGGGACCCAGTACTTC. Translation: CASSYSTLGTQYF.